The clone carrying this T cell receptor (beta chain) occurred many times. TCRdb ran MiXCR on the 5' RACE reads and lists one entry per CDR3 protein. Of some 67,000 distinct CDR3 sequences in the sample, approximately 13% were seen once. CDR1 and CDR2 (germline): SQVTM, ANQGSEA. The CDR3 consists of 14 residues. Deletions cut 5 bases from V and 1 base from J, with 12 bases between. The entry originates in a study of early T cells in non-severe SARS-CoV-2 infection. Source material: whole blood. The chain has TRBV29-1 and TRBJ1-5; D is uncertain. The clonotype comes from an adult who was a healthcare worker with PCR-confirmed SARS-CoV-2 infection or an uninfected control (not recorded which). CDR3 residues: CSVRGDPSNQPQHF. The CDR3 nucleotides are TGCAGCGTTCGTGGAGACCCGAGCAATCAGCCCCAGCATTTT.